The sequence of this TCR beta chain was determined in a study of T-cell memory formation after mild COVID-19. Study outcomes and limitations: Most CD4+ clones that shrank were in CM and EM, while CD8+ ones turned up in EMRA.

One entry per CDR3 protein, called by TCRdb with MiXCR from the 5' RACE reads. Of roughly 450,000 distinct CDR3 sequences in the sample, about 20% were seen once. This clonotype occurred a few times. Its antigen is not known. Germline V lookup: CDR1 LNHDA, CDR2 SQIVND (reference sequence). After removal of 2 bases from V and 2 bases from J, the junction contained 0 bases not matched to a gene. CDR3 length: 14 amino acids. Sequenced sample: PBMCs or a T cell subset sorted from them (not recorded which). The source is an adult woman who had mild COVID-19 (a few samples of this study predate the infection). Cell type and time point are not known. The chain combines TRBV19 with TRBJ2-7; 10 bases align to TRBD2. The CDR3 sequence: CASSILAGAYEQYF. The CDR3 DNA is TGTGCCAGTAGTATACTAGCGGGAGCCTACGAGCAGTACTTC.